This record looks at one TCR beta chain sequence and its context. This clone was found a few times. Its cognate antigen has yet to be identified. No base quality values were provided; no much bigger clone lies one nucleotide off. Explained via the paper, the time point label denotes: baseline before first vaccination. Vaccinee samples came from UK trials COV001 and COV002, including a single-blind randomized controlled phase 2/3 trial of AZD1222 (ChAdOx1 nCoV-19) in healthy adults. For TCRbeta chain sequencing, PBMC samples from trial participants were taken at day 0 and at day 28 after the second dose. The CDR3 regions of human TCRbeta chains were analyzed by immunosequencing. The study's own analysis went as follows. TCRs in the repertoires were compared against a reference library of SARS-CoV-2-specific TCRs that had been generated with the MIRA antigen-specificity platform. Breadth was defined as the fraction of unique TCRs that were SARS-CoV-2-associated. Depth was defined as the fraction of total T cells that were SARS-CoV-2-associated. Using the MIRA data, every spike-specific TCR was mapped to the spike region that the TCR reacted to and assigned to either a CD4 or a CD8 class. Log10-transformed breadth and depth values were compared by one-way ANOVA with Sidak's multiple comparisons tests. The source is immuneACCESS, and TCRdb retained only in-frame sequences with V and J called. Part of the clones is not carried over; for the studies checked, unresolved V genes explain less than half of this, and the remainder is unexplained. V, J and clone size are taken as reported in that table, and D and trimming were inferred from the DNA itself. The sample data list approximately 150,000 clones, and roughly nine tenths of these were observed just once. The top ten hold over 1.5% of the sample.

These data are taken from a study of T cell responses to AZD1222 COVID-19 vaccine (TCRdb year 2021). Regarding the research as a whole: AZD1222 recipients given second doses at about 4 weeks or at about 12 weeks were pooled, since spike-specific TCR depth and breadth were not found to differ between the two schedules. TCR sequencing covered fewer than 250 trial participants: 200 to 210 given two doses of AZD1222 and 26 given two doses of MenACWY control vaccine. Trial participants were enrolled into age subgroups of 18-55, 56-69 and 70-plus years, which contained roughly 150, 30 and 60 TCR-sequenced participants, respectively. Here is what the overall study found, with its caveats: Nearly half of unique spike-specific TCRs reportedly recognized epitopes outside regions mutated in the B.1.351 and B.1.1.7 variants. Because no day 14 peak-response samples were available, repertoires were characterized only after the peak T cell response. Most participants were white British and females outnumbered males, and the authors suggested that clonal diversity may have been underestimated. Conclusions about previously exposed vaccinees are limited because only 5 or 6 AZD1222 recipients were SARS-CoV-2 seropositive at baseline. The 56-69-year group was small, and its depth increase did not reach significance, likely because of low power. Spike-specific TCR breadth and depth rose significantly after two AZD1222 doses compared with day 0 and with MenACWY recipients. The vaccine-associated CD4 TCRs covered the entire spike protein, and the dominant responses fell in regions 160-218 and 743-854.

Reading the germline V gene gives CDR1 SGHTS and CDR2 YDEGEE. Taken from cysteine to phenylalanine, the CDR3 has 13 residues. Just the 39-base CDR3 DNA is kept, in frame starting at base 1. V is clipped by 4 bases and J by 4 bases, and the sequence between their germline boundaries is 11 bases long. This TCR was sampled from an adult in good health. The chain is assembled from TRBV5-8 and TRBJ1-1; no D gene can be assigned with confidence. The sequences come from peripheral blood, collected on day 0 of AZD1222 vaccination. The sequence in DNA is TGTGCCAGCAGCGCGGACCCGGCCACTGAAGCTTTCTTT. It is translated as CASSADPATEAFF.